These 9 T cell receptor beta chains came from one sample sequenced in a study of response to subunit inactivated influenza vaccine. A single record per CDR3 protein comes from TCRdb applying MiXCR to the RT-PCR reads. The repertoire holds 800,000 or so distinct CDR3 sequences, with around 21% as singletons. The source material was PBMCs from blood, sampled 5 days after vaccination. The receptors here all came from a man over 45 who received an inactivated influenza vaccine.

Only a few counts were recorded for this clonotype. The chain joins TRBV29-1 to TRBJ2-3; TRBD1 aligns across 7 bases. From germline, CDR1 is SQVTM and CDR2 ANQGSEA. Losses at the gene ends were 5 bases for V and 0 bases for J; bases not matched to a gene: 8. The CDR3 totals 15 residues. CDR3: CSVLWTGQSTDTQYF. The CDR3 nucleotides are TGCAGCGTTTTATGGACAGGCCAAAGCACAGATACGCAGTATTTT.

This clonotype came up a few times. The genes are TRBV20-1 and TRBJ1-6, with D unclear. The germline CDR1 and CDR2 sequences are DFQATT and SNEGSKA (reference sequence). The V gene lost 5 bases and the J gene lost 7 bases, with 9 bases spanning the gap. There are 12 residues in the CDR3. The CDR3 nucleotides are TGCAGTGCTTCCTCTAGGAATTCACCCCTCCACTTT. This encodes CSASSRNSPLHF.

The chain carries TRBV4-3 and TRBJ1-3; 9 nucleotides align to TRBD1. The CDR3 loop spans 15 amino acids. From germline, CDR1 is LGHNA and CDR2 YSLEER. Trimming took 4 bases from V and 4 from J; bases not matched to a gene: 5. CDR3 nucleotide sequence: TGCGCCAGCAGCCCCGGACAGGGGAGGGGAAACACCATATATTTT. Its protein product is CASSPGQGRGNTIYF.

This rearrangement joins TRBV4-1 to TRBJ2-3, with 11 bases lining up with TRBD2. The CDR3 consists of 16 residues. The J segment lost 2 bases and the V segment lost 3 bases, leaving 4 bases of the junction unmatched. In germline, CDR1 is MGHRA, CDR2 YSYEKL. The CDR3 bases are TGCGCCAGCAGCCAGACGACTAGCGGGGACACAGATACGCAGTATTTT. Translated: CASSQTTSGDTDTQYF.

J is TRBJ2-7 and V is TRBV12-3 or TRBV12-4; no reliable D call. Trimming shortened V by 3 bases and J by 4 bases, and 10 bases separated the two germline ends. CDR3 size: 13 residues. The CDR3 is CASSFILCYEQYF. CDR3 nucleotide sequence: TGTGCCAGCAGTTTCATTCTCTGTTACGAGCAGTACTTC.

At least ten counts were recorded for this clonotype. The rearrangement joins TRBV12-3 or TRBV12-4 to TRBJ1-1; no clear D gene. V lost 6 bases to trimming and J lost 0 bases, with 8 bases between them. This CDR3 contains 13 residues. The CDR3 protein is CASSPDVNTEAFF. DNA for the CDR3: TGTGCCAGCAGCCCCGATGTGAACACTGAAGCTTTCTTT.

This chain connects TRBV29-1 to TRBJ2-2, with a weak D call TRBD1 (5 bases). The V and J ends lost 0 bases and 4 bases respectively, with 12 bases between them. The CDR3 has 15 amino acids. Germline V gene lookup returns CDR1 SQVTM and CDR2 ANQGSEA. As DNA, the CDR3 is TGCAGCGTTGAAGATCTGGGGCACGGCACCGGGGAGCTGTTTTTT. It yields the protein CSVEDLGHGTGELFF.

This clonotype has just a few counts. This rearrangement joins TRBV7-9 to TRBJ1-1; TRBD1 agrees at 10 bases. The CDR3 totals 15 residues. V lost 6 bases and J lost 9; bases outside the gene matches: 13. Germline V lookup: CDR1 SEHNR, CDR2 FQNEAQ (reference sequence). For the CDR3, the DNA is TGTGCCAGCAGTTCCGGGACAGGGGCATTCGAGAAAGCTTTCTTT. Amino acids: CASSSGTGAFEKAFF.

The V call is TRBV6-1, the J call TRBJ2-4; 9 bases agree with TRBD1. Germline V lookup: CDR1 MNHNS, CDR2 SASEGT. The J segment lost 5 bases and the V segment lost 7 bases, leaving 9 bases of the junction unmatched. The CDR3 totals 15 residues. This chain's CDR3 is CASNEPGQGQNIQYF. CDR3 DNA sequence: TGTGCCAGCAACGAGCCGGGACAGGGCCAAAACATTCAGTACTTC.